The 27 T cell receptor beta chains reported below all come from one sample, sequenced in a study of CD4 and CD8 cells across lung adenocarcinoma regions. Using its own MiXCR run on the PCR reads, TCRdb lists one record per CDR3 protein. In the table there are roughly 19,000 distinct CDR3 sequences, roughly 51% of which are singletons. The sample consisted of CD8+ T cells from the center of a lung tumor. These receptors all stem from a female donor with lung adenocarcinoma. The CD4 and CD8 labels of this study may be unreliable.

This clonotype was found a few times. CDR3 protein: CASIKQGWTTDTQYF. The CDR3 DNA follows: TGTGCCAGCATCAAACAGGGGTGGACGACAGATACGCAGTATTTT. V is TRBV6-1 and J is TRBJ2-3; TRBD1 matches 7 bases. The CDR3 sequence is 15 residues long. Losses at the gene ends were 7 bases for V and 3 bases for J; bases not matched to a gene: 10. CDR1 and CDR2 from the germline V gene are MNHNS and SASEGT.

This clonotype was observed once. This chain links TRBV7-2 with TRBJ2-1; the match to TRBD1 covers 7 bases. The DNA end favors TRBJ2-5, so the J call may be wrong. CDR1 SGHTA and CDR2 FQGNSA come from the germline V gene. The CDR3 loop spans 13 amino acids. The CDR3 coding sequence is TGTGCCAGCAGTCGAGACAGGGAAGAGACCCAGTACTTC. Encoded protein: CASSRDREETQYF.

This clonotype was picked up a small number of times. Written as DNA, the CDR3 is TGTGCCAGCAGTTACTTGGGCGGACGCAATGAGCAGTTCTTC. Its protein product is CASSYLGGRNEQFF. The J gene is TRBJ2-1, the V gene TRBV6-5; unclear D gene. This CDR3 comprises 14 residues. The ends were cut back, 1 base at V and 6 bases at J, with 10 bases in the middle. Germline V lookup: CDR1 MNHEY, CDR2 SVGAGI.

This clonotype was seen many times. The chain couples TRBV6-5 to TRBJ2-7, with 8 positions matching TRBD2. This CDR3 has 16 residues. V lost 0 bases and J lost 4; bases outside the gene matches: 8. Per germline, CDR1 MNHEY and CDR2 SVGAGI. CDR3 sequence (DNA): TGTGCCAGCAGTTACTCTTCCCAGCGGGAGTTTTACGAGCAGTACTTC. Translating gives CASSYSSQREFYEQYF.

The chain couples TRBV12-3 or TRBV12-4 to TRBJ2-1, with D possibly matching TRBD2 (6 bases). This CDR3 has 13 residues. With 5 bases removed from V and 6 bases from J, the gap between germline ends came to 11 bases. In DNA form, the CDR3 reads TGTGCCAGCAGTCCCCCGGAGGGCAATGAGCAGTTCTTC. Protein product: CASSPPEGNEQFF.

The chain is built from TRBV10-1 and TRBJ2-1; D unresolved. The ends were cut back, 0 bases at V and 10 bases at J, with 10 bases in the middle. Germline V lookup: CDR1 WNHNN, CDR2 SYGVQD (reference sequence). This CDR3 comprises 13 residues. The CDR3 loop reads CASSESGRVEQFF. For the CDR3, the DNA is TGCGCCAGCAGTGAGTCGGGTAGGGTAGAGCAGTTCTTC.

The genes are TRBV6-1 and TRBJ2-4; 15 bases are a match to TRBD2. CDR3 length: 18 amino acids. Germline loops: CDR1 MNHNS, CDR2 SASEGT. Losses at the gene ends were 5 bases for V and 13 bases for J; bases not matched to a gene: 18. The CDR3 bases are TGTGCCAGCAGTCGCGGACTAGCGGGGGGGTGTGCCACAGATACGCAGTACTTC. Its protein is CASSRGLAGGCATDTQYF.

The CDR3 loop reads CASSPVGGASGSREQYF. The CDR3 nucleotides are TGTGCCAGCAGCCCGGTGGGGGGGGCTAGCGGGAGCCGCGAGCAGTACTTC. The rearrangement joins TRBV7-2 to TRBJ2-1; TRBD2 matches at 10 bases. The closer fit of TRBJ2-7 to the DNA end suggests the J call may be wrong. CDR3 length: 17 residues. Germline V gene lookup returns CDR1 SGHTA and CDR2 FQGNSA.

This clonotype ranks as medium-sized. The rearrangement links TRBV6-5 to TRBJ2-1; TRBD2 aligns across 10 bases. The J call may be incorrect, as the DNA end agrees better with TRBJ2-7. This CDR3 is 15 amino acids long. The V gene's germline CDR1 is MNHEY and CDR2 SVGAGI. The CDR3 DNA reads TGTGCCAGCAGTTACTCCAGCGGGAGGGCCGACGAGCAGTACTTC. It codes for CASSYSSGRADEQYF.

The rearrangement joins TRBV25-1 to TRBJ2-1; 7 bases are shared with TRBD1. Germline V gives CDR1 MGHDK, CDR2 SYGVNS. The CDR3 length is 13 residues. V was pared by 6 bases and J by 6 bases, with 5 bases of the junction left unmatched. CDR3 DNA: TGTGCCAGCAGCTCAGACAGGGCCAATGAGCAGTTCTTC. It yields the protein CASSSDRANEQFF.

The sample holds a few counts of this clonotype. The chain joins TRBV6-1 to TRBJ1-3, with D unclear. The germline gives CDR1 MNHNS, CDR2 SASEGT. V was shortened by 8 bases and J by 0 bases, with 8 bases between the two germline ends. The CDR3 length is 13 residues. This CDR3 reads CASVGPSGNTIYF. The CDR3 DNA reads as TGTGCCAGCGTCGGCCCCTCTGGAAACACCATATATTTT.

This clonotype is medium-sized (0.01 to 0.1%) within its sample. This chain connects TRBV6-5 to TRBJ2-1; 10 nucleotides agree with TRBD2. CDR1 is MNHEY, CDR2 SVGAGI, per germline. V gave up 5 bases and J gave up 4 bases; unmatched junction bases: 8. The CDR3 has 16 amino acids. CDR3 protein: CASSPQGAGGYNEQFF. Written as DNA, the CDR3 is TGTGCCAGCAGTCCCCAGGGAGCGGGAGGGTACAATGAGCAGTTCTTC.

This clonotype was seen repeatedly, ten times or more. The rearrangement joins TRBV12-3 or TRBV12-4 to TRBJ2-3; the D gene is possibly TRBD2 (7 bases). The CDR3 runs to 21 residues. Trimming cost V 2 bases and J 0 bases, with 27 bases left between them. The CDR3 loop is CASSLFRGTKDHPLSTDTQYF. The DNA for the CDR3 is TGTGCCAGCAGTTTATTTAGGGGGACTAAAGACCACCCACTGAGCACAGATACGCAGTATTTT.

Turning to this clonotype: An end of the junction does not agree with germline; a read error may underlie this. This rearrangement joins TRBV24-1 to TRBJ2-3; D may correspond to TRBD1 or TRBD2 (6 bases each). In germline, CDR1 is KGHDR, CDR2 SFDVKD. This CDR3 has 15 amino acids. The DNA of the CDR3 is TGTGCCGCGGGGCTCGGGGGCCGGGGCAAAGAGACGCAGTACTTT. It is translated as CAAGLGGRGKETQYF.

This clonotype is a singleton in its sample. The rearrangement joins TRBV19 to TRBJ2-1, with 9 nucleotides matching TRBD2. The V and J ends lost 4 bases and 2 bases, in that order; junction bases with no gene match: 6. The CDR3 sequence is 16 residues long. Germline loops: CDR1 LNHDA, CDR2 SQIVND (reference sequence). CDR3 in DNA: TGTGCCAGTAGTACAAGGGCGGGAGGGACCTACAATGAGCAGTTCTTC. Amino acid sequence: CASSTRAGGTYNEQFF.

The sample holds many counts of this clonotype. The genes are TRBV6-1 and TRBJ1-2; D call uncertain. The germline V and J ends were trimmed by 4 bases and 2 bases, with 8 bases remaining between them. The CDR3 is 13 amino acids. CDR1 and CDR2 (germline): MNHNS, SASEGT. CDR3 in amino acids: CASSGVGNYGYTF. CDR3 nucleotides: TGTGCCAGCAGTGGGGTAGGGAACTATGGCTACACCTTC.

CDR3 sequence (DNA): TGTGCCAGTAGTACCCCTAGCGGGGGGGGCACCGGGGAGCTGTTTTTT. Amino acid sequence: CASSTPSGGGTGELFF. This rearrangement joins TRBV19 to TRBJ2-2; 12 bases are shared with TRBD2. The germline CDR1 and CDR2 sequences are LNHDA and SQIVND (reference sequence). V lost 4 bases and J lost 4; bases outside the gene matches: 4. The length of the CDR3 is 16 residues.

The gene calls are TRBV6-1 and TRBJ2-1, with TRBD1 matching over 11 bases. The V and J ends lost 6 bases and 2 bases, in that order; junction bases with no gene match: 3. The CDR3 is 15 residues long. Germline assignment: CDR1 MNHNS and CDR2 SASEGT. CDR3 protein: CASRVDRGPYNEQFF. CDR3 nucleotide sequence: TGTGCCAGCAGGGTGGACAGGGGGCCCTACAATGAGCAGTTCTTC.

The rearrangement joins TRBV5-1 to TRBJ2-1; TRBD2 matches at 12 bases. Near its end, the DNA agrees better with TRBJ2-5, so the J call may be wrong. The CDR3 runs to 17 residues. The germline V gene encodes CDR1 SGHRS and CDR2 YFSETQ. The CDR3 spells CASSLAQLAGGQETQYF. The DNA for the CDR3 is TGCGCCAGCAGCTTGGCCCAACTAGCGGGGGGACAAGAGACCCAGTACTTC.

The chain has TRBV6-1 and TRBJ2-2, with D possibly matching TRBD2 (5 bases). The assigned J gene may be wrong: the sequence end matches TRBJ2-3 better. Germline values: CDR1 MNHNS, CDR2 SASEGT. The CDR3 length is 14 residues. The CDR3 loop is CASSEAGSTGEQYF. The CDR3 DNA is TGTGCCAGCAGTGAGGCTGGGAGCACCGGGGAGCAGTATTTT.

The chain is built from TRBV6-1 and TRBJ2-4; D ambiguous. The end of the DNA aligns better with TRBJ2-3, so the J call may be wrong. CDR1 is MNHNS, CDR2 SASEGT, per germline. The CDR3 consists of 11 residues. CDR3 sequence: CASSETHIQYF. The CDR3 nucleotides are TGTGCCAGCAGTGAAACGCATATTCAGTATTTT.

This clonotype rates as large (0.1 to 1%). The V gene is TRBV6-5, the J gene TRBJ2-1; 11 bases fit TRBD2. This CDR3 has 13 amino acids. The J segment lost 12 bases and the V segment lost 6 bases, leaving 7 bases of the junction unmatched. The germline gives CDR1 MNHEY, CDR2 SVGAGI. The CDR3 bases are TGTGCCAGCAGCTCCGGACTAGCGGGCTCGCAGTTCTTC. It translates to CASSSGLAGSQFF.

The chain combines TRBV6-1 with TRBJ2-5; possible D gene TRBD2, 6 bases. Germline assignment: CDR1 MNHNS and CDR2 SASEGT. V lost 6 bases and J 3 bases, leaving 20 bases between the germline ends. The CDR3 extends over 16 amino acids. CDR3 bases: TGTGCCAGCAGGGGGCTTGGGCGGGGTGACAAAGAGACCCAGTACTTC. It is translated as CASRGLGRGDKETQYF.

This clonotype was seen a single time. The gene calls are TRBV10-1 and TRBJ2-3; no reliable D call. The germline V and J ends were trimmed by 6 bases and 2 bases, with 12 bases remaining between them. The CDR3 runs 14 residues. From germline, CDR1 is WNHNN and CDR2 SYGVQD (reference sequence). In DNA, the CDR3 is TGCGCCAGCAGATCCGGGCCGAACACAGATACGCAGTATTTT. Encoded protein: CASRSGPNTDTQYF.

This clonotype came up once. V gene TRBV10-1 combines with J gene TRBJ2-3; D gene unclear. Trimming removed 5 bases from V and 1 base from J, with 10 bases in between. The germline V gene encodes CDR1 WNHNN and CDR2 SYGVQD (reference sequence). The CDR3 is made up of 14 amino acids. CDR3 nucleotides: TGCGCCAGCAGTAGAACAAGGCGCACAGATACGCAGTATTTT. This encodes CASSRTRRTDTQYF.

This clonotype has just a few counts. CDR3: CASSERGASIVEQFF. The CDR3 nucleotides are TGCGCCAGCAGTGAGCGGGGGGCTTCGATCGTTGAGCAGTTCTTC. V and J are TRBV10-1 and TRBJ2-1; D is possibly TRBD2 (7 bases). This CDR3 comprises 15 residues. The germline V gene has CDR1 WNHNN and CDR2 SYGVQD (reference sequence). Trimming shortened V by 2 bases and J by 9 bases, and 17 bases separated the two germline ends.

In this sample, this clonotype turned up many times. This chain connects TRBV6-5 to TRBJ1-2; D unresolved. This CDR3 region has 10 residues. Germline CDR1 MNHEY, CDR2 SVGAGI. V was trimmed by 4 bases and J by 12 bases, leaving 9 bases between them. The CDR3, as DNA: TGTGCCAGCAGTTCCACCAGTCACACCTTC. Translation: CASSSTSHTF.